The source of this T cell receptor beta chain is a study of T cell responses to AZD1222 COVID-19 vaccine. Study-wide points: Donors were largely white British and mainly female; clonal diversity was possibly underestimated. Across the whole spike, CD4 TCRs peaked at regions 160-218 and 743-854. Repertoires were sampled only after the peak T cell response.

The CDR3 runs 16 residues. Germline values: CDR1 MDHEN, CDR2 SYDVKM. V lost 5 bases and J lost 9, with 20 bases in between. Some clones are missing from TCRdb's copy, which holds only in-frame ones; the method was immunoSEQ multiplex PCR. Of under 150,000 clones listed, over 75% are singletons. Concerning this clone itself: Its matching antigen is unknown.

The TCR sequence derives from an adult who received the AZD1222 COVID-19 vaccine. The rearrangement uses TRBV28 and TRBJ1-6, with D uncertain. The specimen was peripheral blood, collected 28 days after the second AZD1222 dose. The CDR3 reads CASSPFQEGAGSPLHF. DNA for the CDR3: TGTGCCAGCAGTCCATTCCAGGAGGGCGCAGGTTCACCCCTCCACTTT.